A single sample is the source of the 26 T cell receptor beta chains below, sequenced in a study of T cell responses to AZD1222 COVID-19 vaccine. TCRdb keeps only in-frame clones here, not all; method: immunoSEQ multiplex PCR. The sample contains 120,000 or so clones, more than 70% of which appear only once. The specimen was peripheral blood, collected 28 days after the second AZD1222 dose. Receptors originate from an adult who received the AZD1222 COVID-19 vaccine.

Remarks on this clone: The same CDR3 is also encoded by other DNA sequences in this sample. The chain employs TRBV19 and TRBJ1-1; TRBD1 matches 7 bases. Germline CDR1 is LNHDA and CDR2 is SQIVND (reference sequence). There are 14 residues in the CDR3. The junction had 3 bases not matched to a gene; V was cut back by 1 base and J by 4 bases. The CDR3 reads CASSIVPGGTEAFF. CDR3 DNA sequence: TGTGCCAGTAGTATAGTACCAGGGGGCACTGAAGCTTTCTTT.

On this clone itself: The CDR3 end shows no conserved phenylalanine or tryptophan, and so a read error is likely. The DNA is left out, because the CDR3 cannot be placed on it with certainty; the CDR3 is given as TCRdb lists it. The V gene is TRBV5-6, the J gene TRBJ1-1; no DNA check was done on the table's D call, TRBD1. From its first to its last residue, the CDR3 has 13 amino acids. Germline V CDR1 and CDR2: SGHDT, YYEEEE. The CDR3 sequence: CASSLGRGPTGGL.

This clone occurred once. The chain has TRBV10-3 and TRBJ1-1; TRBD1 is a possible D gene (5 bases). Trimming cost V 0 bases and J 6 bases, with 11 bases left between them. Germline V gives CDR1 ENHRY, CDR2 SYGVKD. The CDR3 loop spans 14 amino acids. The CDR3 is CAISESRGWAEAFF. The CDR3 coding sequence is TGTGCCATCAGTGAGTCCCGGGGGTGGGCTGAAGCTTTCTTT.

The chain employs TRBV12-5 and TRBJ1-1, with D maybe TRBD1 (6 bases). Germline V gene data show CDR1 as LGHNT and CDR2 as FRNRAP. Deletions cut 0 bases from V and 2 bases from J, with 13 bases between. The CDR3 has 16 amino acids. CDR3 residues: CASGLVLGQINTEAFF. The CDR3 bases are TGTGCTAGTGGTTTGGTACTAGGACAGATAAACACTGAAGCTTTCTTT.

The V call is TRBV2, the J call TRBJ1-1, with TRBD1 as a possible D gene (5 bases). Looked up from germline, CDR1 is SNHLY and CDR2 is FYNNEI. The V gene lost 5 bases and the J gene lost 0 bases, with 10 bases spanning the gap. This CDR3 has 14 amino acids. The CDR3 DNA reads as TGTGCCAGCAGTCGGGACGGGATGAACACTGAAGCTTTCTTT. This codes for CASSRDGMNTEAFF.

The chain recombines TRBV5-6 with TRBJ1-4; 10 bases map to TRBD1. CDR1 is SGHDT and CDR2 is YYEEEE in the germline V gene. The length of the CDR3 is 13 residues. J lost 10 bases, V lost 0 bases, and 0 bases had no gene match. The CDR3 protein is CASSLGQGAKLFF. Here the CDR3 DNA reads TGTGCCAGCAGCTTGGGACAGGGGGCAAAACTGTTTTTT.

The J gene is TRBJ2-7, the V gene TRBV4-1; no clear D. V was shortened by 3 bases and J by 5 bases, with 14 bases between the two germline ends. The CDR3 is 14 amino acids. Germline V gene lookup returns CDR1 MGHRA and CDR2 YSYEKL. The CDR3, as DNA: TGCGCCAGCAGCCACAATTGGGCAGCCGACGAGCAGTACTTC. It translates to CASSHNWAADEQYF.

V is TRBV5-4 and J is TRBJ1-1; D is unclear. There are 14 residues in the CDR3. Trimming took 0 bases from V and 4 from J, leaving 10 bases between them. Germline values: CDR1 SGHNT, CDR2 YYREEE (reference sequence). DNA for the CDR3: TGTGCCAGCAGCTTGGTAGAGGGATCCACTGAAGCTTTCTTT. It codes for CASSLVEGSTEAFF.

This rearrangement joins TRBV5-1 to TRBJ2-3; D unclear. V lost 4 bases, J lost 7 bases, and 10 bases lay in between. This CDR3 comprises 12 residues. In germline, CDR1 is SGHRS, CDR2 YFSETQ. CDR3 in DNA: TGCGCCAGCAGCCCTGACACTAATACGCAGTATTTT. Protein: CASSPDTNTQYF.

The chain uses TRBV7-9 and TRBJ2-1; TRBD1 aligns across 7 bases. Germline lookup yields CDR1 SEHNR and CDR2 FQNEAQ (reference sequence). Trimming took 5 bases from V and 6 from J; bases not matched to a gene: 7. The CDR3 extends over 14 amino acids. The chain's CDR3 is CASSPRTGINEQFF. CDR3 nucleotide sequence: TGTGCCAGCAGCCCCAGGACAGGAATCAATGAGCAGTTCTTC.

The V and J genes are TRBV7-9 and TRBJ1-6, with D possibly being TRBD1 (5 bases). The CDR3 is made up of 16 amino acids. Trimming removed 0 bases at V and 9 bases at J, with 15 bases between. CDR1 is SEHNR and CDR2 is FQNEAQ in the germline V gene (reference sequence). CDR3: CASSLAPAGQVSPLHF. The CDR3 DNA sequence: TGTGCCAGCAGCTTAGCGCCGGCAGGGCAAGTTTCACCCCTCCACTTT.

The V and J genes are TRBV7-2 and TRBJ2-5; D unclear. The CDR3 spans 13 residues. Trimming took off 1 base at V and 5 bases at J, with 8 bases between the two ends. Germline V gives CDR1 SGHTA, CDR2 FQGNSA. The CDR3 region has the DNA TGTGCCAGCAGCTTAGATTATGACGAGACCCAGTACTTC. Protein: CASSLDYDETQYF. The full variable domain, rest sourced from reference TRBV7-2 and TRBJ2-5, is GAGVSQSPSNKVTEKGKDVELRCDPISGHTALYWYRQSLGQGLEFLIYFQGNSAPDKSGLPSDRFSAERTGGSVSTLTIQRTQQEDSAVYLCASSLDYDETQYFGPGTRLLVL.

The chain has TRBV7-9 and TRBJ2-7, with 8 nucleotides matching TRBD1. Germline V gives CDR1 SEHNR, CDR2 FQNEAQ (reference sequence). The CDR3 contains 15 residues. The J segment lost 0 bases and the V segment lost 5 bases, leaving 6 bases of the junction unmatched. The CDR3 DNA follows: TGTGCCAGCAGCATCGTCGGGACAGGCTCCTACGAGCAGTACTTC. As protein: CASSIVGTGSYEQYF.

CDR3 sequence (DNA): TGTGCCAGCAGCCCCACGCGGGGGGACACCGGGGAGCTGTTTTTT. Translation: CASSPTRGDTGELFF. V usage is TRBV7-9 and J usage is TRBJ2-2; the match to TRBD2 covers 8 bases. J was trimmed by 3 bases and V by 5 bases; bases with no gene match: 5. Germline CDR1 and CDR2: SEHNR and FQNEAQ (reference sequence). CDR3 length equals 15 residues.

The chain is built from TRBV28 and TRBJ2-1, with TRBD2 as a possible D gene (5 bases). Germline CDR1 and CDR2: MDHEN and SYDVKM. The CDR3 runs 12 residues. V lost 1 base, J lost 9 bases, and 7 bases lay in between. The CDR3 bases are TGTGCCAGCAGTTTATCTGGGAGTGAGCAGTTCTTC. Its protein product is CASSLSGSEQFF. Full variable domain (remainder filled in from reference TRBV28 and TRBJ2-1): DVKVTQSSRYLVKRTGEKVFLECVQDMDHENMFWYRQDPGLGLRLIYFSYDVKMKEKGDIPEGYSVSREKKERFSLILESASTNQTSMYLCASSLSGSEQFFGPGTRLTVL.

The chain combines TRBV7-9 with TRBJ1-2; D ambiguous. This CDR3 comprises 14 residues. Trimming cost V 5 bases and J 4 bases, with 14 bases left between them. Germline V CDR1 and CDR2: SEHNR, FQNEAQ (reference sequence). CDR3 nucleotide sequence: TGTGCCAGCAGCCGAACGACCGCCGGCTATGGCTACACCTTC. Protein product: CASSRTTAGYGYTF.

The chain recombines TRBV11-2 with TRBJ2-3, with 11 bases aligning to TRBD2. V gave up 5 bases and J gave up 7 bases; unmatched junction bases: 11. CDR3 size: 16 residues. Germline loops: CDR1 SGHAT, CDR2 FQNNGV. DNA for the CDR3: TGTGCCAGCAGCCCTGGACCTAGCGGGGGGCGATATACGCAGTATTTT. It codes for CASSPGPSGGRYTQYF. Filled out from reference TRBV11-2 and TRBJ2-3, the complete variable domain reads EAGVAQSPRYKIIEKRQSVAFWCNPISGHATLYWYQQILGQGPKLLIQFQNNGVVDDSQLPKDRFSAERLKGVDSTLKIQPAKLEDSAVYLCASSPGPSGGRYTQYFGPGTRLTVL.

The rearrangement joins TRBV7-9 to TRBJ2-7; 8 nucleotides match TRBD1. Trimming cost V 5 bases and J 5 bases; bases outside gene matches: 11. Germline assignment: CDR1 SEHNR and CDR2 FQNEAQ (reference sequence). The CDR3 length is 15 residues. The CDR3 reads CASSRPEAGGNEQYF. In nucleotides, the CDR3 is TGTGCCAGCAGCCGCCCAGAGGCAGGGGGCAACGAGCAGTACTTC. Full variable domain (remainder filled in from reference TRBV7-9 and TRBJ2-7): DTGVSQNPRHKITKRGQNVTFRCDPISEHNRLYWYRQTLGQGPEFLTYFQNEAQLEKSRLLSDRFSAERPKGSFSTLEIQRTEQGDSAMYLCASSRPEAGGNEQYFGPGTRLTVT.

The genes are TRBV28 and TRBJ1-2; D gene uncertain. CDR1 and CDR2 from the germline V gene are MDHEN and SYDVKM. V lost 11 bases and J lost 3, with 10 bases in between. This CDR3 contains 11 residues. The CDR3 spells CAVREDYGYTF. In nucleotides, the CDR3 is TGTGCCGTACGGGAGGACTATGGCTACACCTTC.

This chain joins TRBV7-3 and TRBJ2-6, with 12 bases matching TRBD1. The ends lost 3 bases at V and 2 bases at J; junction bases unmatched: 2. Germline-derived CDR1 and CDR2 are SGHTA and FQGTGA. The CDR3 is made up of 17 amino acids. CDR3 residues: CASSFGTGGAGANVLTF. CDR3 bases: TGTGCCAGCAGCTTCGGGACAGGGGGCGCTGGGGCCAACGTCCTGACTTTC.

The CDR3 sequence is CASSLGGRESNQPQHF. The CDR3 DNA is TGTGCCAGCAGCTTGGGTGGCAGGGAGAGCAATCAGCCCCAGCATTTT. The chain carries TRBV7-9 and TRBJ1-5, with D perhaps TRBD1 (5 bases). The CDR3 has 16 residues. V was shortened by 3 bases and J by 1 base, with 13 bases between the two germline ends. The germline V gene has CDR1 SEHNR and CDR2 FQNEAQ (reference sequence).

This chain connects TRBV13 to TRBJ1-2, with 7 bases lining up with TRBD1. The CDR3 totals 16 residues. Per the germline V gene, CDR1 is PRHDT and CDR2 is FYEKMQ (reference sequence). J gave up 2 bases and V 5 bases, and 11 bases lay outside the gene matches. In DNA form, the CDR3 reads TGTGCCAGCAGCCAGGGGGGACAGACCTGGAACTATGGCTACACCTTC. Translation: CASSQGGQTWNYGYTF.

This clone has a handful of counts. The sample has other DNA sequences that encode this CDR3 too. The chain links TRBV7-2 to TRBJ1-5; possible D gene TRBD1, 6 bases. Per the germline V gene, CDR1 is SGHTA and CDR2 is FQGNSA. Trimming shortened V by 1 base and J by 5 bases, and 6 bases separated the two germline ends. The CDR3 loop spans 13 amino acids. Here the CDR3 DNA reads TGTGCCAGCAGCTTAGGACAGGATCAGCCCCAGCATTTT. Amino acid sequence: CASSLGQDQPQHF.

The CDR3 nucleotides are TGTGCCAGCAGTTACGCTGACAGGGACTACGAGCAGTACTTC. Amino acids: CASSYADRDYEQYF. The V and J genes are TRBV6-5 and TRBJ2-7, with 7 bases matching TRBD1. From germline, CDR1 is MNHEY and CDR2 SVGAGI. The CDR3 runs to 14 residues. V lost 2 bases and J lost 3; bases outside the gene matches: 4.

In this sample, this clone turned up once. The chain is built from TRBV3-1 (or the pseudogene TRBV3-2) and TRBJ2-7; 7 bases are shared with TRBD1. The junction had 6 bases not matched to a gene; V was cut back by 4 bases and J by 0 bases. CDR1 and CDR2 (germline): LGHDT, YNNKEL (reference sequence). The CDR3 sequence is 15 residues long. CDR3 nucleotide sequence: TGTGCCAGCAGCCTTGGACAGGAGAGCTCCTACGAGCAGTACTTC. Its protein product is CASSLGQESSYEQYF.

The genes are TRBV3-1 (or the pseudogene TRBV3-2) and TRBJ1-4; the D gene is possibly TRBD1 (6 bases). This CDR3 spans 14 amino acids. Germline CDR1 LGHDT, CDR2 YNNKEL (reference sequence). The ends were cut back, 3 bases at V and 7 bases at J, with 12 bases in the middle. The CDR3 bases are TGTGCCAGCAGCCATGAAACAGGGAGTGAAAAACTGTTTTTT. This codes for CASSHETGSEKLFF.